The entry below gives a single T cell receptor (beta chain) sequence along with its context. Its antigen is undetermined. This table comes from immunoSEQ multiplex PCR, and its TCRdb copy is limited to in-frame clones, with some not included. This sample carries 77,000 or so clones, roughly 93% of them seen once, and the ten largest clones take less than 0.35%. This specimen belongs to a study of OX40 agonist ivuxolimab in advanced cancers. Study summary: Every 2 weeks, patients got intravenous ivuxolimab at one of six dose levels (0.01-10 mg/kg). Points from the study as a whole: Specificity for antigen went undetermined in the expanded peripheral T cells. Also showing low normalized T-cell clonal expansion were some of the nonresponders.

It was autoimmune disease history or systemic immunosuppression that excluded patients. Losses at the gene ends were 5 bases for V and 2 bases for J; bases not matched to a gene: 8. The CDR3 totals 15 residues. The germline V gene has CDR1 SGHVS and CDR2 FQNEAQ. The chain uses TRBV7-8 and TRBJ1-1; the match to TRBD1 covers 7 bases. Sequencing was performed on CD4+ or CD8+ T cells sorted from blood, taken in a trial of the OX40 agonist ivuxolimab. The TCR was taken from an adult with an advanced solid tumor such as melanoma, head and neck, liver or kidney cancer. CDR3 in amino acids: CASSPGQVHNTEAFF. The CDR3 bases are TGTGCCAGCAGCCCAGGACAGGTCCACAACACTGAAGCTTTCTTT.